Included here is one T cell receptor (beta chain) sequence, with context. The method was immunoSEQ multiplex PCR; TCRdb's version includes in-frame clones alone and lacks a portion of them. The repertoire holds about 2.4 million clones, roughly nine tenths seen once, with 0.11% to 0.15% in the top ten. The sample comes from a study of shared clonotypes between healthy human individuals. The CDR3 runs 16 residues. The V segment lost 1 base and the J segment 5 bases; nucleotides outside the gene matches: 6. Per germline, CDR1 SGHRS and CDR2 YFSETQ. The receptor was derived from a man aged 18 to 30 in good health. Source material: naive CD4+ T cells sorted from blood. Subset reported: CD45RA+ positively selected. The chain employs TRBV5-1 and TRBJ2-5, with 12 bases lining up with TRBD2. The CDR3 DNA is TGCGCCAGCAGCTTGAGTAAGACTAGCGGGAGCGAGACCCAGTACTTC. This translates into CASSLSKTSGSETQYF.